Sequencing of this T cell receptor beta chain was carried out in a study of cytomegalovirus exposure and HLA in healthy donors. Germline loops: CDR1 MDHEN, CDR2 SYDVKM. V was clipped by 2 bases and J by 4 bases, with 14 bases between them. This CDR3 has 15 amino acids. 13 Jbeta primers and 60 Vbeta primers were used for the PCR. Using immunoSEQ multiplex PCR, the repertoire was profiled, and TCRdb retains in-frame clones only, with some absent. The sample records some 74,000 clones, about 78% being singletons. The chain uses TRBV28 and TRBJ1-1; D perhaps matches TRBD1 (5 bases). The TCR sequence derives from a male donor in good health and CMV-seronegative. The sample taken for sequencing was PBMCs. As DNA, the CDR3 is TGTGCCAGCAGTTTAGAGGTAGGGGCTCGCACTGAAGCTTTCTTT. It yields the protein CASSLEVGARTEAFF.